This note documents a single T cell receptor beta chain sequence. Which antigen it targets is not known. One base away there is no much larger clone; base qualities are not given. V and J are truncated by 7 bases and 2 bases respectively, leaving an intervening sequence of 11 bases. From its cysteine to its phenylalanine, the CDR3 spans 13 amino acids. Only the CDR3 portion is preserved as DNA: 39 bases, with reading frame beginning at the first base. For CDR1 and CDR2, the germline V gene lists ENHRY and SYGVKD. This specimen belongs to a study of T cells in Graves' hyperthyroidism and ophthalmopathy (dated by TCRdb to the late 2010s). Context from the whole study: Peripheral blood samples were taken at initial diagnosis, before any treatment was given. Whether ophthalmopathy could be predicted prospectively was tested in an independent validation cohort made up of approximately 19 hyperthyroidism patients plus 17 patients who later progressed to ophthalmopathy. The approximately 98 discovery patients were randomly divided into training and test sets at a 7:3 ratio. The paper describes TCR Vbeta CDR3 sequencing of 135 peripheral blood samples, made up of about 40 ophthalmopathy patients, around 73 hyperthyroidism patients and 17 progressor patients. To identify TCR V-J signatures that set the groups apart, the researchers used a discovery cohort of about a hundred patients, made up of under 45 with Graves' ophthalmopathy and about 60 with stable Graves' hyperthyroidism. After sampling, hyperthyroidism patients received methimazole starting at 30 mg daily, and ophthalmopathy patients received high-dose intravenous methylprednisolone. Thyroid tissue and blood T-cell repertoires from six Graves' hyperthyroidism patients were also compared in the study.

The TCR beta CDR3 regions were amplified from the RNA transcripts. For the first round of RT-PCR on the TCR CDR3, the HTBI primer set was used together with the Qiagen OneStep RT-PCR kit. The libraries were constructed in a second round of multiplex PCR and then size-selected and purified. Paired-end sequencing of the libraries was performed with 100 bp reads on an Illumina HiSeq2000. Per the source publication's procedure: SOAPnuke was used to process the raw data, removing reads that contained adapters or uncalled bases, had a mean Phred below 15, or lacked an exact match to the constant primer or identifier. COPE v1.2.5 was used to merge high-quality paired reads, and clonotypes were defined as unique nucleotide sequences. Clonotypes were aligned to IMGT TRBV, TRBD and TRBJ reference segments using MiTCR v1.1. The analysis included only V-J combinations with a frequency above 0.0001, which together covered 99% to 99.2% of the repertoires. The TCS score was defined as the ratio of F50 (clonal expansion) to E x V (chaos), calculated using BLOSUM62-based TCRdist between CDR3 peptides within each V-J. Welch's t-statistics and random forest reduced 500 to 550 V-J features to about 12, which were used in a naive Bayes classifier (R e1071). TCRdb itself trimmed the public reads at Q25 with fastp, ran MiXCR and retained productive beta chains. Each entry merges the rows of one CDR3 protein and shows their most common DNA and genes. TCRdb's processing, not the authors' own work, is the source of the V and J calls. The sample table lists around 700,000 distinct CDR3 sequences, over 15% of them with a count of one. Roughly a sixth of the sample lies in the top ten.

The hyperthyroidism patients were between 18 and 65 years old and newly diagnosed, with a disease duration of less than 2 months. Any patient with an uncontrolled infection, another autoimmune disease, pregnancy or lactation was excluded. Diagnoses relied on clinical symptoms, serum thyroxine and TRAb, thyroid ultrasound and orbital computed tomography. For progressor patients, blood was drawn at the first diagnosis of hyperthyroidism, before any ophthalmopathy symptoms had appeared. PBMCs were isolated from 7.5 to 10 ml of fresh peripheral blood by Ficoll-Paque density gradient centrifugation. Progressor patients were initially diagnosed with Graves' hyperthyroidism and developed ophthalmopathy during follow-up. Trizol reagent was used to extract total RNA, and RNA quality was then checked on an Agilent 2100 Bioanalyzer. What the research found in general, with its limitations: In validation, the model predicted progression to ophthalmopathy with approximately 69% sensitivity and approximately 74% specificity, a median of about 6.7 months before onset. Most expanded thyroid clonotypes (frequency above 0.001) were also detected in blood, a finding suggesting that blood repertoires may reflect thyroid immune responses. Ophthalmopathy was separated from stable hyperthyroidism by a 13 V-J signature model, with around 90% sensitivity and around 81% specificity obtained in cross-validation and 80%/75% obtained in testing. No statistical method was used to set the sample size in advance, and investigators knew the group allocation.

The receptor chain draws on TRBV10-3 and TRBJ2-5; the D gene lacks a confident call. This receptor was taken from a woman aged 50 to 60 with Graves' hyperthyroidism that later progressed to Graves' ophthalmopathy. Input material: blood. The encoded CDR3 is CAIKAKEQETQYF. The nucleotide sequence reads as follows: TGTGCCATCAAGGCTAAGGAGCAAGAGACCCAGTACTTC.